This T cell receptor (beta chain) was sequenced for a study of blood T cell repertoires in COVID-19. Study-level information: Some COVID-19 samples were acute and others convalescent; all came from the United States, Italy and Spain. Sources were T cells, B-cell-depleted T cells, or PBMCs; the material itself was cDNA or gDNA.

Authors' analysis steps: Quantification of nucleated cells was approximated via reference gene primer amplification. TCRdb's copy holds only in-frame clones and misses some; the assay was immunoSEQ multiplex PCR. Clonal size and the V and J genes are those of that table, whereas D and trimming came from the DNA. The sample has tens of thousands of clones, approximately 80% seen once. Patients in Seattle were enrolled during active infection, then followed longitudinally. The CDR3 runs 13 residues. CDR1 SEHNR and CDR2 FQNEAQ come from the germline V gene (reference sequence). The V and J ends lost 6 bases and 7 bases respectively, with 13 bases between them.

The rearrangement uses TRBV7-9 and TRBJ2-1; D may be TRBD2 (5 bases). The clonotype originates from a man aged 25 to 45 with COVID-19, enrolled during active disease. The sample taken for sequencing was peripheral blood. In nucleotides, the CDR3 is TGTGCCAGCAGGAGGGTAGGTCCAAATGAGCAGTTCTTC. Amino acids: CASRRVGPNEQFF.